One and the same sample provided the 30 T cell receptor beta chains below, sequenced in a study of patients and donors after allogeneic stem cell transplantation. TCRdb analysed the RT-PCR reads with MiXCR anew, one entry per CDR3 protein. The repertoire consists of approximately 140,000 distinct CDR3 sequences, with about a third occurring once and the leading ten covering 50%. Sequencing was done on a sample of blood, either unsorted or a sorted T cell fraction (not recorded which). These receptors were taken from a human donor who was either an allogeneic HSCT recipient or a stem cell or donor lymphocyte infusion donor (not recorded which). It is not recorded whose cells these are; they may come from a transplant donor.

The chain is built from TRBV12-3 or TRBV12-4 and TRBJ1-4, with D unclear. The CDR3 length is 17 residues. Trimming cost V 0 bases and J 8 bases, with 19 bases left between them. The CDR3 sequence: CASSLARSALLSEKLFF. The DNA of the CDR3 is TGTGCCAGCAGTTTAGCCCGCAGCGCCCTGCTATCGGAAAAACTGTTTTTT.

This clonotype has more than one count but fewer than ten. The CDR3 is CASSSTGVGYTF. In DNA form, the CDR3 reads TGTGCCAGCAGCTCGACAGGGGTAGGCTACACCTTC. This sequence joins TRBV28 and TRBJ1-2; 8 bases map to TRBD1. The length of the CDR3 is 12 residues. Trimming took 6 bases from V and 8 from J; bases not matched to a gene: 5. Germline V gives CDR1 MDHEN, CDR2 SYDVKM.

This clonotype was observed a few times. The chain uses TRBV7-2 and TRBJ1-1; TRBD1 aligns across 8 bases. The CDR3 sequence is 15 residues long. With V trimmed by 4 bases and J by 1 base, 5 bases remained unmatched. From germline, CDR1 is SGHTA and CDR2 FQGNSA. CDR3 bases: TGTGCCAGCAGCTCGGGGACAGGACCGAACACTGAAGCTTTCTTT. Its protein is CASSSGTGPNTEAFF.

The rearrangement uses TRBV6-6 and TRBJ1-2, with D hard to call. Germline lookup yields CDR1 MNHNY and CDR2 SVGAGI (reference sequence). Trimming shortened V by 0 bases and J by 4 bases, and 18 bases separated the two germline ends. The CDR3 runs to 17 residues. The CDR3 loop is CASSYSIFGGLGYGYTF. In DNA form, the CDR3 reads TGTGCCAGCAGTTACTCGATCTTCGGAGGCCTCGGCTATGGCTACACCTTC.

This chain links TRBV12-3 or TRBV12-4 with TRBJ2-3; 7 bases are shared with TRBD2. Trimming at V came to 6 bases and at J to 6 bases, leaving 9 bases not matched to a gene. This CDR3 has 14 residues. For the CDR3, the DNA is TGTGCCAGCAGGGCTAGCGGTTCGAGGGATACGCAGTATTTT. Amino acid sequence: CASRASGSRDTQYF.

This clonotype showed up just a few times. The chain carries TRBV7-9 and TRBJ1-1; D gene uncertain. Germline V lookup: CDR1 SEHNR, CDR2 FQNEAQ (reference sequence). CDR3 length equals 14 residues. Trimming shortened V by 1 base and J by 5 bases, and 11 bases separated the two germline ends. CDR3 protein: CASSLGRDSTEAFF. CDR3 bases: TGTGCCAGCAGCTTAGGCCGAGACTCGACTGAAGCTTTCTTT.

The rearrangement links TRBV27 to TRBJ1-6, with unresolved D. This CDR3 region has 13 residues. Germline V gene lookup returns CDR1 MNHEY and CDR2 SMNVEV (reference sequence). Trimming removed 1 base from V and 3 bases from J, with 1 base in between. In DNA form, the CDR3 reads TGTGCCAGCAGTTTATTCTATAATTCACCCCTCCACTTT. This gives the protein CASSLFYNSPLHF.

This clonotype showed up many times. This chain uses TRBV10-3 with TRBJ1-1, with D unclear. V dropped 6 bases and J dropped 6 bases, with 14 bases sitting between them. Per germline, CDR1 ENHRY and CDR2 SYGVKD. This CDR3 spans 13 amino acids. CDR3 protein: CAISWAIRAEAFF. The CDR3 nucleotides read TGTGCCATCAGCTGGGCCATTCGGGCTGAAGCTTTCTTT.

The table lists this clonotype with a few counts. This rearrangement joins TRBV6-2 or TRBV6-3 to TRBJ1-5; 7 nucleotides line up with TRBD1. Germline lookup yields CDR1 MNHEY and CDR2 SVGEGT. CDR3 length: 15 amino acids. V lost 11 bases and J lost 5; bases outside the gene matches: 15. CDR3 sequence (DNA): TGTGCCGCCGGGACAGATGTCCGCCTTCATCAGCCCCAGCATTTT. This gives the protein CAAGTDVRLHQPQHF.

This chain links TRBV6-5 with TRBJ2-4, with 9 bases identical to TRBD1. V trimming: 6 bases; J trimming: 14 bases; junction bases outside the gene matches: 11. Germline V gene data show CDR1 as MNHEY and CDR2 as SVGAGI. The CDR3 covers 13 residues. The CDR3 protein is CASSPNDRGRKYF. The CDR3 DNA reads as TGTGCCAGCAGCCCGAACGACAGGGGGAGGAAGTACTTC.

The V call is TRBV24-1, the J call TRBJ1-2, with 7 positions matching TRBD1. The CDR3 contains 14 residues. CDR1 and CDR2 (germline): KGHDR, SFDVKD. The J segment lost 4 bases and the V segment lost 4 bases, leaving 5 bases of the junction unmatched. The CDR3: CATSEPDRVYGYTF. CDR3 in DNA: TGTGCCACCAGTGAACCTGACAGGGTCTATGGCTACACCTTC.

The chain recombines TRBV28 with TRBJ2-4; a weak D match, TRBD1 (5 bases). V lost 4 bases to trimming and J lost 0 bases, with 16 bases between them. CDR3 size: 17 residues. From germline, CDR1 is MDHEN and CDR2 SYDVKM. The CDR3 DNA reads TGTGCCAGCAGTTCGATGACAGAGGTACTAGCCAAAAACATTCAGTACTTC. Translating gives CASSSMTEVLAKNIQYF.

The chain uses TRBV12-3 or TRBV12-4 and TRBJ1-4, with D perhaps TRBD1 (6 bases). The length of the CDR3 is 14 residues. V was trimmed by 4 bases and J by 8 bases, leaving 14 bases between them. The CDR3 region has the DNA TGTGCCAGCAGTTCCCGTGGAGGGGGGGAAAAACTGTTTTTT. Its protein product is CASSSRGGGEKLFF.

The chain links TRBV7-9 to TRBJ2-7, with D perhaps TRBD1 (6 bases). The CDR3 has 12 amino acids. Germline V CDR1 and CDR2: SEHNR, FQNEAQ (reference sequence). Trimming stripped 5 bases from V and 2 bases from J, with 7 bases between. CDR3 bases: TGTGCCAGCAGCAACAGGGCCTACGAGCAGTACGTC. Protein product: CASSNRAYEQYV.

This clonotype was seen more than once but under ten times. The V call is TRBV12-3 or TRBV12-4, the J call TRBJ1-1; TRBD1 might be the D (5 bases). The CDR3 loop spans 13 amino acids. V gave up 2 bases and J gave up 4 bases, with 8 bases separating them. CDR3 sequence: CASSLKGSTEAFF. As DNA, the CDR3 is TGTGCCAGCAGTTTAAAGGGGAGCACTGAAGCTTTCTTT.

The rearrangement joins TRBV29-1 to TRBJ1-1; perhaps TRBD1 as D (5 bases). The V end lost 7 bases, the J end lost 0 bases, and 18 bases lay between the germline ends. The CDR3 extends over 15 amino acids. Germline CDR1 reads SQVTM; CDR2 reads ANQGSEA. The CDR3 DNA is TGCAGCGCCCGGGACTCCTGGGGCATGAACACTGAAGCTTTCTTT. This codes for CSARDSWGMNTEAFF.

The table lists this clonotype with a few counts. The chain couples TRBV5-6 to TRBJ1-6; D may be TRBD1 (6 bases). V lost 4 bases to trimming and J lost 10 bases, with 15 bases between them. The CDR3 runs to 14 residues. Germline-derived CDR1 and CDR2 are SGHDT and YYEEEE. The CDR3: CASSHQGFRSPLHF. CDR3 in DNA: TGTGCCAGCAGCCATCAGGGGTTTCGATCACCCCTCCACTTT.

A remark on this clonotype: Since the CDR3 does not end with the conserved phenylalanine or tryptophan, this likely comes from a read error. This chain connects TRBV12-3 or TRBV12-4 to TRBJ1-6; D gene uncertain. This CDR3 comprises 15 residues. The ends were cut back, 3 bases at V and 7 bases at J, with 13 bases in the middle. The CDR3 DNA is TGTGCCAGCAGTTTTCACAGACTCCCAAATTCACCCCTCCACTTG. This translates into CASSFHRLPNSPLHL.

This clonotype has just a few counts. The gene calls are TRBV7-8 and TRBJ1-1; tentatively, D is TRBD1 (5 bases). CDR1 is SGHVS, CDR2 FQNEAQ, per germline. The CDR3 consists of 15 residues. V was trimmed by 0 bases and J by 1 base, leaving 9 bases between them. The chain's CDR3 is CASSLAYRPNTEAFF. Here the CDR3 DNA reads TGTGCCAGCAGCTTAGCGTACAGGCCGAACACTGAAGCTTTCTTT.

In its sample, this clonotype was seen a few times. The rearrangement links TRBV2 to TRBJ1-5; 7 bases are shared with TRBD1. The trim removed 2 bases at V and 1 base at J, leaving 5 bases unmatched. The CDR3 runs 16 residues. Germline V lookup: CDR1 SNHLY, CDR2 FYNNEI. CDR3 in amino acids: CASSELGTDSNQPQHF. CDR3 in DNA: TGTGCCAGCAGTGAATTGGGGACAGACAGCAATCAGCCCCAGCATTTT.

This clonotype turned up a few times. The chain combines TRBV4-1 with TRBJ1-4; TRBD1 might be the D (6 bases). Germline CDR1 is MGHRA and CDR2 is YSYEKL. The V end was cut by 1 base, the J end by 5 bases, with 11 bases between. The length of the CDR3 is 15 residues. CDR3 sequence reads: CASSQVRTVNEKLFF. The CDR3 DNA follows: TGCGCCAGCAGCCAAGTCCGGACAGTCAATGAAAAACTGTTTTTT.

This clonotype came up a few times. The CDR3, as DNA: TGTGCCAGCAATGGGCTCTCACCCTATGGCTACACCTTC. Its translation: CASNGLSPYGYTF. V is TRBV28 and J is TRBJ1-2, with no clear D. Looked up from germline, CDR1 is MDHEN and CDR2 is SYDVKM. The CDR3 has 13 residues. Trimming took 7 bases from V and 4 from J, leaving 13 bases between them.

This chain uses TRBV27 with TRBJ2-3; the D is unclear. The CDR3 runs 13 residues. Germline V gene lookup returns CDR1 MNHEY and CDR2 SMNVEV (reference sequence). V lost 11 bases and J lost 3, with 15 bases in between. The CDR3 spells CASCGVATDTQYF. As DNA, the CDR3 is TGTGCCTCGTGTGGGGTCGCGACAGATACGCAGTATTTT.

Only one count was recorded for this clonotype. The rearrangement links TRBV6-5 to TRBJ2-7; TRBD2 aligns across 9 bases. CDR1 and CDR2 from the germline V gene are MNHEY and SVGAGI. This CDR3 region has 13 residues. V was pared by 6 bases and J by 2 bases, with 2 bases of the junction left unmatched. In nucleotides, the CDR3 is TGTGCCAGCAGGGAGCGGGGGGCCTACGAGCAGTACTTC. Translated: CASRERGAYEQYF.

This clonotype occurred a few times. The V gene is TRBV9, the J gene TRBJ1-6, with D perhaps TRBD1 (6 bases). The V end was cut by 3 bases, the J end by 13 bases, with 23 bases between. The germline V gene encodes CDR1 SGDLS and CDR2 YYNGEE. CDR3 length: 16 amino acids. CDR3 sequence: CASSASPGAVYVPLHF. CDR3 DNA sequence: TGTGCCAGCAGCGCCTCACCGGGGGCGGTGTACGTTCCCCTCCACTTT.

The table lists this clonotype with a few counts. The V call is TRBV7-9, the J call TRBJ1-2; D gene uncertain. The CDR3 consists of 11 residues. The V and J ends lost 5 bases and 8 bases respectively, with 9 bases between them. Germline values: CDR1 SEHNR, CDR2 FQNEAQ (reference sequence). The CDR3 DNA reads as TGTGCCAGCAGCCCGTATGGAGGCTACACCTTC. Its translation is CASSPYGGYTF.

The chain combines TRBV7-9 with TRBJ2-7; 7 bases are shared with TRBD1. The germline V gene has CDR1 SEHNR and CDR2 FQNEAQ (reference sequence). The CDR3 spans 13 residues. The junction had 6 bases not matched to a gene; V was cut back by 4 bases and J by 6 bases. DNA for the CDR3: TGTGCCAGCAGCTCTCAGACAGGGCTCGAGCAGTACGTC. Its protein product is CASSSQTGLEQYV.

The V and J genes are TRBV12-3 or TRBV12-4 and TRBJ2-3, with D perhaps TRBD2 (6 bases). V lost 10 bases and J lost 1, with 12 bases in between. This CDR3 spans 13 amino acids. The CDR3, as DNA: TGTGCCACGGCGACTAGTGGCACAGATACGCAGTATTTT. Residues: CATATSGTDTQYF.

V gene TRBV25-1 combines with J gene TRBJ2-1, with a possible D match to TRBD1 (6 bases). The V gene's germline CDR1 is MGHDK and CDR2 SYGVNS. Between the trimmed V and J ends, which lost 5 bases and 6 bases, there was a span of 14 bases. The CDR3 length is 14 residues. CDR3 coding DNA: TGTGCCAGCAGTCTAAGGACAGCTTCCAATGAGCAGTTCTTC. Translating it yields CASSLRTASNEQFF.

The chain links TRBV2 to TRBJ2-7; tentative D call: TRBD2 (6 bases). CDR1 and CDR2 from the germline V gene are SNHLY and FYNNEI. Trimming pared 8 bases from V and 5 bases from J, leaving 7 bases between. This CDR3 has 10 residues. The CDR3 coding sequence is TGTGCCAGCGGCGGGAACGAGCAGTACGTC. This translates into CASGGNEQYV.